Below, 16 T cell receptor beta chains from the same sample are listed, as sequenced in a study of long-term antiretroviral therapy in people with HIV. It was version v3.0 of the immunoSEQ assay that was run at survey level. The data were produced by immunoSEQ multiplex PCR, yet TCRdb's version contains in-frame clones alone and is incomplete. Here the sample spans fewer than 9,000 clones, 65% to 80% being singletons. The specimen was unsorted PBMCs, collected 1.1 years after starting antiretroviral therapy. These receptors originate from a man aged 40-55 years with HIV.

J is TRBJ1-1 and V is TRBV30; unclear D gene. V dropped 7 bases and J dropped 4 bases, with 19 bases sitting between them. Germline lookup yields CDR1 GTSNPN and CDR2 SVGIG (reference sequence). The CDR3 runs to 14 residues. The DNA for the CDR3 is TGTGCCTTCCAGGCGGCGGGTTCGGGCACTGAAGCTTTCTTT. Protein: CAFQAAGSGTEAFF. The full variable domain, in which reference TRBV30 and TRBJ1-1 provide the parts outside the CDR3, is SQTIHQWPATLVQPVGSPLSLECTVEGTSNPNLYWYRQAAGRGLQLLFYSVGIGQISSEVPQNLSASRPQDRQFILSSKKLLLSDSGFYLCAFQAAGSGTEAFFGQGTRLTVV.

The rearrangement links TRBV27 to TRBJ1-1; 7 nucleotides align to TRBD1. The V segment lost 5 bases and the J segment 3 bases; nucleotides outside the gene matches: 9. In germline, CDR1 is MNHEY, CDR2 SMNVEV (reference sequence). This CDR3 contains 15 residues. The CDR3 spells CASSPRTTGDTEAFF. CDR3 DNA sequence: TGTGCCAGCAGTCCGCGAACCACAGGGGACACTGAAGCTTTCTTT.

The chain carries TRBV10-3 and TRBJ2-2, with no clear D. The CDR3 runs to 15 residues. Trimming removed 5 bases from V and 0 bases from J, with 10 bases in between. Germline-derived CDR1 and CDR2 are ENHRY and SYGVKD. CDR3 in DNA: TGTGCCATCAGTCCGGAGTACGCGAACACCGGGGAGCTGTTTTTT. Translation gives CAISPEYANTGELFF.

The CDR3 sequence is CASNVLGGWTEAFF. In DNA form, the CDR3 reads TGTGCCAGCAATGTATTAGGGGGATGGACTGAAGCTTTCTTT. The genes are TRBV2 and TRBJ1-1, with D perhaps TRBD1 (6 bases). V lost 7 bases and J lost 5, with 17 bases in between. Germline CDR1 is SNHLY and CDR2 is FYNNEI. The length of the CDR3 is 14 residues. The entire variable domain, with the rest obtained from reference TRBV2 and TRBJ1-1, is as follows: EPEVTQTPSHQVTQMGQEVILRCVPISNHLYFYWYRQILGQKVEFLVSFYNNEISEKSEIFDDQFSVERPDGSNFTLKIRSTKLEDSAMYFCASNVLGGWTEAFFGQGTRLTVV.

V is TRBV11-1 and J is TRBJ1-1; no firm D call. Per germline, CDR1 SGHAT and CDR2 FQDESV (reference sequence). The CDR3 has 13 amino acids. Trimming removed 0 bases from V and 7 bases from J, with 9 bases in between. The CDR3 DNA reads TGTGCCAGCAGCTTAGCCCTCAGGAGTGAAGCTTTCTTT. It is translated as CASSLALRSEAFF.

V gene TRBV6-5 combines with J gene TRBJ1-4; 8 bases match TRBD1. The CDR3 contains 15 residues. V shed 4 bases, J shed 8 bases, and the junction held 9 bases outside the gene matches. Germline lookup yields CDR1 MNHEY and CDR2 SVGAGI. The CDR3 here is CASSSVAGGREKLFF. CDR3 nucleotides: TGTGCCAGCAGTTCCGTGGCAGGGGGCAGGGAAAAACTGTTTTTT.

The chain joins TRBV9 to TRBJ2-5; perhaps TRBD2 as D (6 bases). The CDR3 contains 15 residues. CDR1 and CDR2 (germline): SGDLS, YYNGEE. V dropped 5 bases and J dropped 5 bases, with 19 bases sitting between them. The CDR3 loop is CASSASGLDLETQYF. The CDR3 DNA follows: TGTGCCAGCAGTGCCTCGGGACTCGACTTGGAGACCCAGTACTTC.

CDR3 in amino acids: CASSDDLGYTF. Here the CDR3 DNA reads TGTGCCAGCAGTGATGACCTCGGCTACACCTTC. The chain is built from TRBV6-1 and TRBJ1-2; D is unresolved. V was cut by 3 bases and J by 8 bases, with 7 bases left in between. The CDR3 is 11 amino acids. Germline CDR1 and CDR2: MNHNS and SASEGT.

V is TRBV10-3 and J is TRBJ1-2; D uncertain. Deletions cut 2 bases from V and 0 bases from J, with 4 bases between. CDR1 ENHRY and CDR2 SYGVKD come from the germline V gene. The CDR3 runs 13 residues. CDR3 residues: CAISEPTNYGYTF. The CDR3 coding sequence is TGTGCCATCAGTGAGCCGACTAACTATGGCTACACCTTC.

The chain employs TRBV6-5 and TRBJ2-5; 9 positions match TRBD2. The J segment lost 1 base and the V segment lost 8 bases, leaving 8 bases of the junction unmatched. CDR1 is MNHEY and CDR2 is SVGAGI in the germline V gene. CDR3 length: 15 residues. CDR3 sequence: CASGKTSGIQETQYF. The CDR3 region has the DNA TGTGCCAGCGGAAAGACTAGCGGCATCCAAGAGACCCAGTACTTC.

This chain uses TRBV5-6 with TRBJ2-3; D remains ambiguous. The CDR3 spans 15 residues. Germline lookup yields CDR1 SGHDT and CDR2 YYEEEE. V was trimmed by 0 bases and J by 8 bases, leaving 16 bases between them. The CDR3 DNA reads TGTGCCAGCAGCTTGGGCGCTCTGGGTCAAAGTACGCAGTATTTT. Its protein product is CASSLGALGQSTQYF.

The chain has TRBV12-5 and TRBJ1-5; D remains ambiguous. The CDR3 sequence is 16 residues long. Trimming pared 2 bases from V and 4 bases from J, leaving 15 bases between. Looked up from germline, CDR1 is LGHNT and CDR2 is FRNRAP. The CDR3 loop reads CASGLIRADGNQPQHF. The CDR3 coding sequence is TGTGCTAGTGGTTTGATACGGGCGGACGGGAATCAGCCCCAGCATTTT.

The chain recombines TRBV27 with TRBJ2-7, with D unclear. CDR1 MNHEY and CDR2 SMNVEV come from the germline V gene (reference sequence). The CDR3 sequence is 13 residues long. V was cut by 6 bases and J by 3 bases, with 12 bases left in between. The CDR3 nucleotides are TGTGCCAGCAGGGGGATGGACCTCTACGAGCAGTACTTC. Translation: CASRGMDLYEQYF.

This clone was seen a single time. The V and J genes are TRBV5-1 and TRBJ1-1; D unclear. The CDR3 consists of 15 residues. Trimming left V 0 bases short and J 3 bases short, with 12 bases between. Germline CDR1 SGHRS, CDR2 YFSETQ. This CDR3 is CASSLASGVYTEAFF. As DNA, the CDR3 is TGCGCCAGCAGCTTGGCCTCAGGTGTATACACTGAAGCTTTCTTT.

The V gene is TRBV6-5, the J gene TRBJ1-1; 8 bases match TRBD1. The CDR3 consists of 14 residues. Germline loops: CDR1 MNHEY, CDR2 SVGAGI. J gave up 1 base and V 3 bases, and 1 base lay outside the gene matches. This CDR3 is CASSYDRGNTEAFF. The CDR3 DNA is TGTGCCAGCAGTTATGACAGGGGGAACACTGAAGCTTTCTTT.

J is TRBJ1-5 and V is TRBV28; the match to TRBD1 covers 7 bases. V gave up 5 bases and J gave up 0 bases; unmatched junction bases: 4. Germline V CDR1 and CDR2: MDHEN, SYDVKM. The CDR3 spans 15 residues. The CDR3 region is CASSPGQFSNQPQHF. CDR3 bases: TGTGCCAGCAGTCCGGGACAGTTTAGCAATCAGCCCCAGCATTTT.